The source of this T cell receptor (beta chain) is a study of type 1 regulatory T cells. CDR1 and CDR2 (germline): MGHRA, YSYEKL. CDR3 length: 16 amino acids. The V segment lost 5 bases and the J segment 8 bases; nucleotides outside the gene matches: 12. TCRdb independently ran MiXCR on the reads; one entry per CDR3 protein. The table lists 80,000 to 100,000 distinct CDR3 sequences, 25% to 40% of them singletons. The rearrangement uses TRBV4-1 and TRBJ1-4, with TRBD1 matching 9 bases. The receptor comes from a human donor in good health. The sample consisted of CD4+ T cells, either the whole sample or a sorted fraction (not recorded which). The CDR3 sequence is CASSIQPGTGTEKLFF. The CDR3 coding sequence is TGCGCCAGCAGCATTCAACCCGGGACAGGGACCGAAAAACTGTTTTTT.